This T cell receptor (beta chain) was sequenced for a study of shared clonotypes between healthy human individuals (dated by TCRdb to 2018 to 2020). Broadly, across the study: Three men and a couple of women, aged 18 to 49 years, made up the cohort. To increase sequencing depth and limit assay-specific biases, TCR repertoire library preparation and sequencing were carried out by different laboratories using diverse techniques. Per donor, leukapheresis produced somewhere between about 0.85 and 9.5 billion PBMCs. To estimate repertoire size and how much clonotype sharing occurs between individuals, the study deeply sequenced the blood TCR repertoires of a handful of healthy adults. For each donor, three plates each were used for CD4 naive and CD4 memory, two plates were used for CD8 naive, and one plate was used for CD8 memory. Summary of the overall study and its limitations: Sampling was restricted to blood, and TCR repertoires in tissues likely differ from the TCR repertoires found in blood. Based on pairwise subsampling, the degree of clonotype sharing among donors was expected to be affected by sequencing depth. Compared with non-shared clonotypes, clonotypes shared by all four sorted-subset donors had higher generation probabilities. Even with the large sequencing depth, rarefaction of the sorted-subset datasets indicated that sequencing was incomplete. Estimated clonotype richness was generally larger for naive than for memory subsets. When four donors were compared, the shared fraction of clonotypes was about 5.4% for naive CD4, roughly 3.4% for naive CD8, 2% to 2.5% for memory CD4, and around 0.37% for memory CD8. The genetic and exposure-history diversity represented was limited by the small number of donors.

TCR CDR3 regions were amplified from genomic DNA by multiplex PCR using the deep immunoSEQ assay. For each cell subset, the extracted genomic DNA was distributed evenly across all wells of several immunoSEQ 96-well plates, and each plate served as one replicate. For sorted subsets, 200 ng of genomic DNA, equivalent to 30,000 or so T cell genomes, went into each replicate PCR. Purified libraries were measured with a Qubit 3.0 fluorometer, size-checked on a Bioanalyzer 2100, and measured again with the KAPA Library Quantification kit. Every immunoSEQ 96-well plate was sequenced on a separate single-read 150-cycle Illumina NextSeq 550 flow cell. As for how the authors treated the data: Because the immunoSEQ output held only junctional sequences and lacked quality scores, the filtering could not match the filtering applied to full-length reads. To assign V/J genes and CDR3, sequences were annotated using PyIR, a Python wrapper for IgBLAST v1.9, with IMGT germline references. Reads were removed for weak V/J assignments (E-value above 1e-6), missing CDR3, stop codons, out-of-frame junctions, or ambiguous translated residues. V3J clonotypes were defined as sequences sharing an identical inferred V gene, J gene, and CDR3 amino acid sequence. The percentage overlap between two repertoires was calculated by dividing the number of shared unique clonotypes by the size of the smaller repertoire. Three approaches were used to assess repertoire richness: RTK rarefaction, the Chao1 estimator, and Recon v2.1 estimates of unobserved clonotypes. OLGA was used to compute generation probabilities for all TCRbeta clonotypes that the gDNA method yielded from a handful of donors. TCRdb retrieved this table from immuneACCESS and kept in-frame rearrangements only. Not all clones are present; in checked studies, unresolved V genes account for under half, and no reason is known for the remainder. The V and J calls and clone size come from that table; D and trimming were worked out from the DNA. The sample yields about 1.1 million clones; 78% were counted once. In total, the top ten clones hold approximately 0.5% of the sample.

The donors were healthy, HIV-negative adults who had no recently reported acute infections or vaccinations. Only Caucasian adults living in Nashville, Tennessee, USA were represented among the donors. CD4+ T cells were enriched by magnetic negative selection; naive cells were then positively selected on CD45RA, and the negative fraction formed the memory subset. Blood was collected by leukapheresis, and PBMCs were isolated by Ficoll-Histopaque density gradient centrifugation and then cryopreserved in liquid nitrogen vapor phase. Analytical flow cytometry was used to check the purity and quantity of each magnetically sorted T cell population. From each sorted fraction, genomic DNA was isolated and quantified by UV absorbance on a Nanodrop 2000c. Note on this clone: What this receptor recognizes is not known. No base quality values were provided; no much bigger clone lies one nucleotide off.

The cysteine opens and the phenylalanine closes a CDR3 of 14 amino acids. Solely the CDR3 DNA is kept, with 42 bases framed from the first base. A distance of 12 bases separates the germline ends of V and J, which lose 2 bases and 4 bases respectively. CDR1 and CDR2 were assigned from the germline V gene (reference sequence) as GTSNPN and SVGIG. The sequenced sample was memory CD4+ T cells from PBMCs. In light of the paper, this sample's cell subset or site label describes: CD45RA-negative fraction. The chain links TRBV30 with TRBJ2-1; no D gene call is confident. This TCR was sampled from a man between 18 and 35 years old in good health. Some clones in this sample may be carry-over from other donors' samples. The sequenced DNA is TGTGCCTGGAGTAAAGGCCAAACTTACAATGAGCAGTTCTTC. The encoded protein is CAWSKGQTYNEQFF.